The 22 T cell receptor beta chains presented below share a single source sample, sequenced in a study of shared clonotypes between healthy human individuals. Repertoires were generated with immunoSEQ multiplex PCR, while TCRdb's copy carries only in-frame clones and drops some. Of a few million clones in the sample, 85% to 95% were seen once. What was sequenced was naive CD4+ T cells from PBMCs. As to subset: CD45RA+ positively selected. The receptors here all came from a man aged 18 to 30 in good health. Some clones in this sample may be carry-over from other donors' samples.

This chain connects TRBV27 to TRBJ2-1, with 10 nucleotides matching TRBD2. Germline loops: CDR1 MNHEY, CDR2 SMNVEV (reference sequence). The CDR3 runs 21 residues. With 2 bases clipped from V and 4 bases from J, the junction kept 20 bases outside the gene matches. CDR3 nucleotides: TGTGCCAGCAGTTTAGCCTTCAGCCCCCGGACTAGCGGAACGCTATACAATGAGCAGTTCTTC. Its translation is CASSLAFSPRTSGTLYNEQFF.

This clone was seen only a few times. The CDR3 nucleotides are TGTGCCACCGGTTTGGGACAGAGCAATCAGCCCCAGCATTTT. This codes for CATGLGQSNQPQHF. The chain is built from TRBV6-1 and TRBJ1-5; TRBD1 agrees at 7 bases. The CDR3 sequence is 14 residues long. The germline CDR1 and CDR2 sequences are MNHNS and SASEGT. V gave up 10 bases and J gave up 1 base; unmatched junction bases: 7.

The V gene is TRBV28, the J gene TRBJ2-2; TRBD1 or TRBD2 may be the D gene (5 bases each). CDR3 length: 16 amino acids. CDR1 is MDHEN and CDR2 is SYDVKM in the germline V gene. V was pared by 2 bases and J by 4 bases, with 14 bases between. CDR3 sequence: CASSLRTGTLTGELFF. CDR3 sequence (DNA): TGTGCCAGCAGTTTACGTACCGGGACCCTCACCGGGGAGCTGTTTTTT.

Points on this clone: Other DNA sequences of this sample code for an identical CDR3. The chain is built from TRBV28 and TRBJ2-7; no definite D call. The CDR3 runs 12 residues. V gave up 3 bases and J gave up 1 base, with 4 bases separating them. Germline V gene lookup returns CDR1 MDHEN and CDR2 SYDVKM. This chain's CDR3 is CASSFSSYEQYF. Written as DNA, the CDR3 is TGTGCCAGCAGTTTTTCGTCCTACGAGCAGTACTTC. Supplemented by reference TRBV28 and TRBJ2-7, the full variable domain reads DVKVTQSSRYLVKRTGEKVFLECVQDMDHENMFWYRQDPGLGLRLIYFSYDVKMKEKGDIPEGYSVSREKKERFSLILESASTNQTSMYLCASSFSSYEQYFGPGTRLTVT.

This clone was recorded only once. V is TRBV7-6 and J is TRBJ2-2; 8 bases match TRBD1. The junction had 6 bases not matched to a gene; V was cut back by 5 bases and J by 1 base. There are 16 residues in the CDR3. Germline V gives CDR1 SGHVS, CDR2 FNYEAQ. This CDR3 reads CASSQGAAQNTGELFF. CDR3 nucleotide sequence: TGTGCCAGCAGCCAGGGGGCGGCTCAGAACACCGGGGAGCTGTTTTTT.

Worth noting for this clone: The sample contains more than one DNA sequence encoding this CDR3. The chain has TRBV11-2 and TRBJ1-5; D not resolved. The germline V and J ends were trimmed by 2 bases and 7 bases, with 6 bases remaining between them. The CDR3 is 12 residues long. Germline V gene sequence: CDR1 SGHAT, CDR2 FQNNGV. The CDR3 loop is CASSLLGQPQHF. CDR3 in DNA: TGTGCCAGCAGCTTATTGGGACAGCCCCAGCATTTT.

The chain has TRBV7-2 and TRBJ1-2, with D hard to call. The CDR3 is made up of 12 amino acids. Germline V CDR1 and CDR2: SGHTA, FQGNSA. V lost 5 bases and J lost 8, with 12 bases in between. CDR3 nucleotides: TGTGCCAGCAGCCTCGTAAAGGGAGGCTACACCTTC. Protein product: CASSLVKGGYTF.

The rearrangement links TRBV6-1 to TRBJ1-4; D gene ambiguous. Germline CDR1 and CDR2: MNHNS and SASEGT. V was pared by 6 bases and J by 5 bases, with 7 bases between. CDR3 length equals 12 residues. The CDR3 nucleotides read TGTGCCAGCAGGCCGAAAAATGAAAAACTGTTTTTT. Translated: CASRPKNEKLFF.

The chain employs TRBV10-3 and TRBJ1-1; tentatively, D is TRBD1 (5 bases). The germline CDR1 and CDR2 sequences are ENHRY and SYGVKD. V lost 2 bases and J 6 bases, leaving 10 bases between the germline ends. This CDR3 region has 13 residues. DNA of the CDR3: TGTGCCATCAGTGAGACAGGCCAACCTGAAGCTTTCTTT. Translated, it gives CAISETGQPEAFF.

The J gene is TRBJ2-2, the V gene TRBV2, with D possibly called TRBD1 or TRBD2 (6 bases each). The length of the CDR3 is 16 residues. Trimming took 10 bases from V and 2 from J, leaving 20 bases between them. CDR1 SNHLY and CDR2 FYNNEI come from the germline V gene. CDR3 in DNA: TGTGCCACCCCGGGGGCGGACGGCCGAAACACCGGGGAGCTGTTTTTT. This codes for CATPGADGRNTGELFF.

The rearrangement uses TRBV28 and TRBJ2-3; 8 bases map to TRBD2. The J segment lost 5 bases and the V segment lost 3 bases, leaving 7 bases of the junction unmatched. The CDR3 consists of 15 residues. Germline CDR1 reads MDHEN; CDR2 reads SYDVKM. CDR3 amino acids: CASSFTGGPEDTQYF. The CDR3 DNA follows: TGTGCCAGCAGTTTCACGGGAGGGCCGGAAGATACGCAGTATTTT.

V and J are TRBV28 and TRBJ1-5, with a possible D match to TRBD1 (6 bases). This CDR3 comprises 15 residues. V shed 5 bases and J shed 1 base, with 12 bases lying between them. The V gene's germline CDR1 is MDHEN and CDR2 SYDVKM. The CDR3 reads CASSTGGRSNQPQHF. CDR3 sequence (DNA): TGTGCCAGCAGTACCGGGGGGCGAAGCAATCAGCCCCAGCATTTT.

The chain employs TRBV28 and TRBJ1-1; weak D call: TRBD1 (6 bases). This CDR3 contains 15 residues. V lost 7 bases and J lost 1, with 16 bases in between. Germline CDR1 and CDR2: MDHEN and SYDVKM. The DNA of the CDR3 is TGTGCCAGCACCCTAGCGGGGGCCGGGAACACTGAAGCTTTCTTT. Translation gives CASTLAGAGNTEAFF.

The rearrangement joins TRBV6-4 to TRBJ2-2; D gene unclear. The germline V gene has CDR1 MRHNA and CDR2 SNTAGT. The CDR3 totals 17 residues. Trimming cost V 2 bases and J 1 base, with 14 bases left between them. Here the CDR3 DNA reads TGTGCCAGCAGTGACATGGACCTGAGAGGGAACACCGGGGAGCTGTTTTTT. This encodes CASSDMDLRGNTGELFF.

The V call is TRBV5-1, the J call TRBJ2-2; the match to TRBD2 covers 7 bases. CDR1 is SGHRS and CDR2 is YFSETQ in the germline V gene. This CDR3 has 17 residues. V lost 4 bases to trimming and J lost 0 bases; unmatched junction nucleotides: 9. CDR3 DNA: TGCGCCAGCAGCCTGGGGGAGGGCGGCTCGAACACCGGGGAGCTGTTTTTT. It yields the protein CASSLGEGGSNTGELFF.

V usage is TRBV7-3 and J usage is TRBJ2-3; D may be TRBD1 or TRBD2 (6 bases each). Germline-derived CDR1 and CDR2 are SGHTA and FQGTGA. This CDR3 is 18 amino acids long. Trimming took off 5 bases at V and 3 bases at J, with 24 bases between the two ends. The CDR3 DNA sequence: TGTGCCAGCAGCCCACAAACTGTTAGCGGAGGGGGGACAGATACGCAGTATTTT. This gives the protein CASSPQTVSGGGTDTQYF.

The CDR3 nucleotides are TGTGCCAGCAGTAGTGACGGCGGGTCAAGAGCCCAGTACTTC. Translation: CASSSDGGSRAQYF. The genes are TRBV28 and TRBJ2-5; the D gene is possibly TRBD2 (5 bases). This CDR3 comprises 14 residues. Trimming took off 5 bases at V and 9 bases at J, with 19 bases between the two ends. Germline CDR1 MDHEN, CDR2 SYDVKM.

The chain combines TRBV10-3 with TRBJ1-5; no firm D call. Per germline, CDR1 ENHRY and CDR2 SYGVKD. V was shortened by 6 bases and J by 5 bases, with 8 bases between the two germline ends. This CDR3 contains 12 residues. CDR3 bases: TGTGCCATCAGAGATACCGATCAGCCCCAGCATTTT. Amino acid sequence: CAIRDTDQPQHF.

The CDR3 protein is CASSEEAGLDTEAFF. The DNA for the CDR3 is TGTGCCAGCAGTGAAGAGGCAGGGCTGGACACTGAAGCTTTCTTT. The chain combines TRBV2 with TRBJ1-1; tentatively, D is TRBD1 (5 bases). Per germline, CDR1 SNHLY and CDR2 FYNNEI. CDR3 length equals 15 residues. Trimming shortened V by 1 base and J by 3 bases, and 12 bases separated the two germline ends. Using reference TRBV2 and TRBJ1-1 for the parts outside the CDR3, the full variable domain is EPEVTQTPSHQVTQMGQEVILRCVPISNHLYFYWYRQILGQKVEFLVSFYNNEISEKSEIFDDQFSVERPDGSNFTLKIRSTKLEDSAMYFCASSEEAGLDTEAFFGQGTRLTVV.

J is TRBJ2-1 and V is TRBV11-1; 11 bases map to TRBD2. The CDR3 contains 16 residues. The trim removed 3 bases at V and 5 bases at J, leaving 6 bases unmatched. CDR1 SGHAT and CDR2 FQDESV come from the germline V gene (reference sequence). The CDR3: CASSLATSGSHNEQFF. Here the CDR3 DNA reads TGTGCCAGCAGCTTGGCCACTAGCGGGAGCCACAATGAGCAGTTCTTC.

This sequence joins TRBV6-6 and TRBJ2-7; D ambiguous. The V gene's germline CDR1 is MNHNY and CDR2 SVGAGI (reference sequence). The CDR3 totals 12 residues. Trimming took off 1 base at V and 6 bases at J, with 7 bases between the two ends. CDR3 region: CASSYWAGEQYF. The CDR3, as DNA: TGTGCCAGCAGTTACTGGGCCGGCGAGCAGTACTTC.

The V call is TRBV4-1, the J call TRBJ2-2; 9 bases fit TRBD2. This CDR3 region has 18 residues. Germline loops: CDR1 MGHRA, CDR2 YSYEKL. V lost 1 base to trimming and J lost 6 bases; unmatched junction nucleotides: 12. The CDR3 sequence: CASSQAGVAGLASGELFF. The CDR3 nucleotides are TGCGCCAGCAGCCAAGCTGGGGTGGCCGGACTAGCGTCCGGGGAGCTGTTTTTT.